These T cell receptor beta chains were read from a single sample in a study of T cell changes during pregnancy in multiple sclerosis. TCRdb keeps only in-frame clones here, not all; method: immunoSEQ multiplex PCR. The profile covers over 25,000 clones, with roughly 92% appearing a single time and around 0.7% taken by the ten largest. The source material was CD4+ T cells from peripheral blood mononuclear cells, sampled in the first trimester of pregnancy. Every receptor here comes from a female donor with multiple sclerosis, enrolled in a pregnancy study. CDR3s include the opening cysteine and the closing phenylalanine or tryptophan. D genes are given only for firm matches. Clone size is given for some rows only: seen once, a few or many times, or a class if the clone is expanded.

size: -
J: TRBJ1-2
V: TRBV6-5
D: -
CDR3: CASSYQGGRDYGYTF
DNA: TGTGCCAGCAGTTACCAGGGAGGAAGGGACTATGGCTACACCTTC

size: -
J: TRBJ1-1
V: TRBV7-8
D: TRBD1
CDR3: CASSLVGQGGMGTEAFF
DNA: TGTGCCAGCAGCTTAGTGGGACAGGGGGGAATGGGCACTGAAGCTTTCTTT

size: once
J: TRBJ2-1
V: TRBV19
D: TRBD2
CDR3: CASSTPVGRGADNEQFF
DNA: TGTGCCAGTAGTACCCCAGTTGGGCGGGGGGCCGACAATGAGCAGTTCTTC

size: -
J: TRBJ2-1
V: TRBV7-9
D: -
CDR3: CASSRLPPYNEQFF
DNA: TGTGCCAGCAGCCGACTTCCCCCCTACAATGAGCAGTTCTTC

size: -
J: TRBJ2-2
V: TRBV7-3
D: TRBD2
CDR3: CASKKTSDTGELFF
DNA: TGTGCCAGCAAGAAGACTAGCGACACCGGGGAGCTGTTTTTT

size: -
J: TRBJ1-5
V: TRBV30
D: -
CDR3: CAWRPGWSYNQPQHF
DNA: TGTGCCTGGAGACCAGGGTGGTCTTACAATCAGCCCCAGCATTTT

size: -
J: TRBJ1-4
V: TRBV15
D: -
CDR3: CATSRDLSGTPRFF
DNA: TGTGCCACCAGCAGAGATCTTAGCGGGACACCCCGGTTTTTT

size: -
J: TRBJ2-7
V: TRBV7-9
D: TRBD1
CDR3: CASSLLGQGTSYEQYF
DNA: TGTGCCAGCAGCTTATTGGGACAGGGTACCTCCTACGAGCAGTACTTC

size: -
J: TRBJ1-2
V: TRBV9
D: -
CDR3: CASSVVGGIYGYTF
DNA: TGTGCCAGCAGCGTAGTTGGGGGGATCTATGGCTACACCTTC

size: few
J: TRBJ2-2
V: TRBV2
D: -
CDR3: CASRTGSSNTGELFF
DNA: TGTGCCAGCAGAACAGGGTCATCGAACACCGGGGAGCTGTTTTTT

size: -
J: TRBJ1-5
V: TRBV6-1
D: -
CDR3: CASMGWEISNQPQHF
DNA: TGTGCCAGCATGGGATGGGAGATTAGCAATCAGCCCCAGCATTTT

size: -
J: TRBJ1-1
V: TRBV7-9
D: -
CDR3: CASSLQGLNTEAFF
DNA: TGTGCCAGCAGCTTACAGGGGCTGAACACTGAAGCTTTCTTT

size: once
J: TRBJ1-6
V: TRBV7-9
D: TRBD1
CDR3: CASSPRQGAYSPLHF
DNA: TGTGCCAGCAGCCCGCGACAGGGGGCTTATTCACCCCTCCACTTT

size: -
J: TRBJ1-1
V: TRBV28
D: TRBD1
CDR3: CASRSAGGLTEAFF
DNA: TGTGCCAGCAGGTCGGCAGGGGGCCTGACTGAAGCTTTCTTT

size: once
J: TRBJ2-5
V: TRBV6-5
D: TRBD1
CDR3: CASSYSGQGEKTQYF
DNA: TGTGCCAGCAGTTACTCGGGACAGGGCGAGAAGACCCAGTACTTC

size: -
J: TRBJ2-3
V: TRBV27
D: -
CDR3: CASRGGATDTQYF
DNA: TGTGCCAGCAGGGGGGGGGCCACAGATACGCAGTATTTT

size: once
J: TRBJ2-7
V: TRBV19
D: TRBD1
CDR3: CATSAVRGRSPGEQYF
DNA: TGTGCCACCTCCGCGGTCAGGGGGCGCAGTCCGGGAGAGCAGTACTTC

size: -
J: TRBJ1-3
V: TRBV28
D: -
CDR3: CASSVDWAEGNTIYF
DNA: TGTGCCAGCAGTGTCGATTGGGCCGAGGGAAACACCATATATTTT

size: -
J: TRBJ1-5
V: TRBV7-2
D: TRBD1
CDR3: CASSLGTGLQPQHF
DNA: TGTGCCAGCAGCTTGGGGACAGGATTGCAGCCCCAGCATTTT

size: -
J: TRBJ1-1
V: TRBV5-1
D: TRBD1
CDR3: CASRPAGGIMNTEAFF
DNA: TGCGCCAGCAGACCCGCAGGGGGGATTATGAACACTGAAGCTTTCTTT

size: -
J: TRBJ1-6
V: TRBV28
D: -
CDR3: CASSSTGYNSPLHF
DNA: TGTGCCAGCAGTTCCACGGGGTATAATTCACCCCTCCACTTT